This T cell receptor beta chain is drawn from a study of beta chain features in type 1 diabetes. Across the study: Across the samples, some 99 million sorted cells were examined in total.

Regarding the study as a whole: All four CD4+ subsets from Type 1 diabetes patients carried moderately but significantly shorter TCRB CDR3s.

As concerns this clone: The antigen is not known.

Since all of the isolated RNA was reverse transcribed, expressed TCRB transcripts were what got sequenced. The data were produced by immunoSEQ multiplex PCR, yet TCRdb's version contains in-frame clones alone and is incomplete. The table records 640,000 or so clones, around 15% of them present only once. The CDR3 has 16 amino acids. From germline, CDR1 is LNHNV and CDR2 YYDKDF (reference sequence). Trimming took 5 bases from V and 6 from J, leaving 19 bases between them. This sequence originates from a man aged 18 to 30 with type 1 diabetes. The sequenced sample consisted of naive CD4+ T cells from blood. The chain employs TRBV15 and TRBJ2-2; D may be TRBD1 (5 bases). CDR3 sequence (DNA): TGTGCCACCAGCCAGAGAAAGGCAGGGCTAGCCGGGGAGCTGTTTTTT. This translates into CATSQRKAGLAGELFF.